Below are 17 T cell receptor beta chains sequenced from a single sample in a study of T cells in Graves' hyperthyroidism and ophthalmopathy. Amplified TCR beta CDR3 regions came from RNA transcripts. An initial round of RT-PCR targeting the TCR CDR3 relied on the HTBI primer set. MiXCR, applied by TCRdb to the multiplex PCR reads, yields one record per CDR3 protein. The sample has more than 500,000 distinct CDR3 sequences; roughly a sixth are singletons. Material: blood. All receptors derive from a woman in her twenties or thirties with Graves' ophthalmopathy.

This clonotype was counted ten times or more. The chain links TRBV12-3 or TRBV12-4 to TRBJ2-2; D is perhaps TRBD1 (6 bases). The length of the CDR3 is 16 residues. V lost 6 bases, J lost 1 base, and 15 bases lay in between. For the CDR3, the DNA is TGTGCCAGCAGCCCTGGACAGTTCATGAACACCGGGGAGCTGTTTTTT. This codes for CASSPGQFMNTGELFF.

In the case of this clonotype: Given a much more abundant clone one base away, this may be a read error. The chain couples TRBV18 to TRBJ2-1; D is perhaps TRBD1 (6 bases). The DNA end lines up better with TRBJ2-7; the J call may be wrong. CDR3 length: 13 amino acids. Germline CDR1 KGHSH, CDR2 LQKENI. The CDR3 DNA sequence: TGTGCCAGTCGACAGGAGTCCTACAATGAGCAGTACTTC. Translation gives CASRQESYNEQYF.

This clonotype was picked up many times. The J gene is TRBJ2-1, the V gene TRBV28, with 12 bases lining up with TRBD2. V lost 7 bases and J lost 7; bases outside the gene matches: 11. The CDR3 length is 16 residues. The germline V gene has CDR1 MDHEN and CDR2 SYDVKM. DNA of the CDR3: TGTGCCAGCATGCCCCTAGCGGGAGGGCCTGCGAATGAGCAGTTCTTC. It is translated as CASMPLAGGPANEQFF.

This clonotype was seen repeatedly, ten times or more. V and J are TRBV6-2 or TRBV6-3 and TRBJ2-3; no definite D call. CDR3 length equals 14 residues. Germline lookup yields CDR1 MNHEY and CDR2 SVGEGT. Trimming shortened V by 0 bases and J by 4 bases, and 8 bases separated the two germline ends. The CDR3 reads CASSYSLGPDTQYF. The CDR3 DNA sequence: TGTGCCAGCAGTTACTCCCTAGGCCCAGATACGCAGTATTTT.

This clonotype was counted only a few times. The chain couples TRBV10-1 to TRBJ2-5; the match to TRBD1 covers 10 bases. The V gene end was trimmed by 8 bases and the J gene end by 3 bases; junction bases not matched to a gene: 9. This CDR3 has 15 residues. Germline CDR1 WNHNN, CDR2 SYGVQD (reference sequence). In DNA, the CDR3 is TGCGCCAGCGGGCCGACGGGACAGGGGAAAGAGACCCAGTACTTC. Its protein product is CASGPTGQGKETQYF.

The table lists this clonotype with a few counts. The chain couples TRBV15 to TRBJ2-6; D is perhaps TRBD2 (7 bases). The CDR3 runs 18 residues. Between the trimmed V and J ends, which lost 1 base and 2 bases, there was a span of 15 bases. CDR1 and CDR2 from the germline V gene are LNHNV and YYDKDF (reference sequence). CDR3 loop: CATSRGTGRDTGANVLTF. The CDR3 DNA reads TGTGCCACCAGCAGAGGTACAGGGAGGGATACTGGGGCCAACGTCCTGACTTTC.

This clonotype was detected ten times or more. V gene TRBV20-1 combines with J gene TRBJ2-3, with TRBD2 matching 7 bases. Germline assignment: CDR1 DFQATT and CDR2 SNEGSKA (reference sequence). After removal of 3 bases from V and 2 bases from J, the junction contained 14 bases not matched to a gene. The CDR3 loop spans 17 amino acids. CDR3 nucleotide sequence: TGCAGTGCTAGTTTTGGGAGGGCCTCCGCCCCCACAGATACGCAGTATTTT. It codes for CSASFGRASAPTDTQYF.

This clonotype was seen ten or more times. The rearrangement links TRBV6-5 to TRBJ2-3, with 10 bases that match TRBD2. This CDR3 has 16 amino acids. Trimming removed 0 bases from V and 8 bases from J; junction bases left unmatched: 8. Germline V gene data show CDR1 as MNHEY and CDR2 as SVGAGI. Here the CDR3 DNA reads TGTGCCAGCAGTTACTCGATCCTAGCGGGAGAGGGTACGCAGTATTTT. It is translated as CASSYSILAGEGTQYF.

This clonotype has only one observation. The rearrangement uses TRBV20-1 and TRBJ1-5; a weak D match, TRBD1 (5 bases). This CDR3 has 14 amino acids. V lost 0 bases and J 4 bases, leaving 10 bases between the germline ends. From germline, CDR1 is DFQATT and CDR2 SNEGSKA (reference sequence). Here the CDR3 reads CSARDPWGNQPQHF. In nucleotides, the CDR3 is TGCAGTGCTAGAGACCCCTGGGGGAATCAGCCCCAGCATTTT.

This chain links TRBV20-1 with TRBJ2-1; 9 bases align to TRBD2. Germline assignment: CDR1 DFQATT and CDR2 SNEGSKA (reference sequence). The ends lost 6 bases at V and 7 bases at J; junction bases unmatched: 10. CDR3 length: 14 residues. CDR3 residues: CSALNWTSVNEQFF. The CDR3 DNA reads as TGCAGTGCGCTTAATTGGACTAGCGTTAATGAGCAGTTCTTC.

This clonotype appeared a few times. The J gene is TRBJ2-2, the V gene TRBV12-3 or TRBV12-4; TRBD1 agrees at 7 bases. Trimming took 3 bases from V and 0 from J; bases not matched to a gene: 4. The length of the CDR3 is 16 residues. The CDR3 coding sequence is TGTGCCAGCAGTTTCGACAGGGCCCCGAACACCGGGGAGCTGTTTTTT. Its protein is CASSFDRAPNTGELFF.

This clonotype turned up a few times. CDR3 loop: CASSLGVGLTEKYEQYF. CDR3 in DNA: TGTGCCAGCAGCTTAGGGGTAGGACTTACCGAAAAGTACGAGCAGTACTTC. V is TRBV11-2 and J is TRBJ2-7; D is possibly TRBD2 (5 bases). The CDR3 extends over 17 amino acids. Trimming pared 1 base from V and 4 bases from J, leaving 20 bases between. The germline gives CDR1 SGHAT, CDR2 FQNNGV.

Notes on this clonotype: It may be a read error: a sequence one base away is much more abundant. The J gene is TRBJ2-7, the V gene TRBV13; 9 bases line up with TRBD1. Germline CDR1 PRHDT, CDR2 FYEKMQ (reference sequence). The CDR3 is 15 residues long. V trimming: 5 bases; J trimming: 7 bases; junction bases outside the gene matches: 12. CDR3 in amino acids: CASSLEGQGMREQYF. In nucleotides, the CDR3 is TGTGCCAGCAGCCTAGAGGGACAGGGAATGAGGGAGCAGTACTTC. The full variable domain, rest sourced from reference TRBV13 and TRBJ2-7, is AAGVIQSPRHLIKEKRETATLKCYPIPRHDTVYWYQQGPGQDPQFLISFYEKMQSDKGSIPDRFSAQQFSDYHSELNMSSLELGDSALYFCASSLEGQGMREQYFGPGTRLTVT.

The rearrangement uses TRBV6-1 and TRBJ2-5; D might be TRBD2 (5 bases). Germline values: CDR1 MNHNS, CDR2 SASEGT. There are 13 residues in the CDR3. The germline V and J ends were trimmed by 3 bases and 5 bases, with 10 bases remaining between them. CDR3 residues: CASSDSGWETQYF. The DNA for the CDR3 is TGTGCCAGCAGTGATTCGGGGTGGGAGACCCAGTACTTC.

This clonotype was seen a handful of times. V is TRBV28 and J is TRBJ2-5, with 9 nucleotides matching TRBD1. The V gene end was trimmed by 3 bases and the J gene end by 9 bases; junction bases not matched to a gene: 11. Germline-derived CDR1 and CDR2 are MDHEN and SYDVKM. The CDR3 has 15 residues. The CDR3 spells CASSLGTQGAGAQYF. CDR3 nucleotides: TGTGCCAGCAGTTTGGGGACACAGGGGGCGGGGGCCCAGTACTTC.

In its sample, this clonotype was seen many times. J is TRBJ1-1 and V is TRBV7-8; D gene unclear. The V and J ends lost 0 bases and 1 base respectively, with 9 bases between them. The CDR3 covers 15 residues. Germline-derived CDR1 and CDR2 are SGHVS and FQNEAQ. CDR3: CASSLARLANTEAFF. The CDR3 region has the DNA TGTGCCAGCAGCTTAGCGCGTTTGGCGAACACTGAAGCTTTCTTT.

This clonotype occurred many times. This rearrangement joins TRBV7-2 to TRBJ2-1; 9 bases match TRBD2. V trimming: 1 base; J trimming: 4 bases; junction bases outside the gene matches: 2. Germline-derived CDR1 and CDR2 are SGHTA and FQGNSA. The CDR3 has 15 amino acids. DNA of the CDR3: TGTGCCAGCAGCTTAGAGGCGGGAGGGTACAATGAGCAGTTCTTC. Protein sequence: CASSLEAGGYNEQFF.